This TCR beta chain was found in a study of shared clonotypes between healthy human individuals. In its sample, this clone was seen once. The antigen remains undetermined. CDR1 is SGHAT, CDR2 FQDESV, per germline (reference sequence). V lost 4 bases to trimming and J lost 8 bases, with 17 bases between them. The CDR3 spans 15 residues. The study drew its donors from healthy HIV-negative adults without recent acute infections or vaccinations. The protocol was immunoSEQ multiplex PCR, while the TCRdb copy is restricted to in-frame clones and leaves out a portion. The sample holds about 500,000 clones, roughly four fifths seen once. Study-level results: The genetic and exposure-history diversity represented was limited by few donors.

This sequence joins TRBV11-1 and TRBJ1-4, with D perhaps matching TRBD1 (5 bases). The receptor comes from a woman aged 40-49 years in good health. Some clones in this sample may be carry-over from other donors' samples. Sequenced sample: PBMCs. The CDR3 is CASSSTRGVGEKLFF. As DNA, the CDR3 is TGTGCCAGCAGCTCCACGAGGGGAGTAGGGGAAAAACTGTTTTTT.